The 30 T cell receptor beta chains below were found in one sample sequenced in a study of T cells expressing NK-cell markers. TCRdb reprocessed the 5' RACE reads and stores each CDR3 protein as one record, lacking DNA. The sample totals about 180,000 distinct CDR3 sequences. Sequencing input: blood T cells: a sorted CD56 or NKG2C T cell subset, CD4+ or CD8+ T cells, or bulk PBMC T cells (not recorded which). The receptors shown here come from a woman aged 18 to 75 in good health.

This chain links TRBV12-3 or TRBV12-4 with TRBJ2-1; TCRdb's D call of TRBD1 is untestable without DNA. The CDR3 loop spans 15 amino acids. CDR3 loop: CASRGVGGGMDEQFF.

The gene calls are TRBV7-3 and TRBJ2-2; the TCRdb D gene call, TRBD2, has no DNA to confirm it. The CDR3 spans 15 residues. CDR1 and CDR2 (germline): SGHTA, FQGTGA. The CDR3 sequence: CASSAGTTNTGELFF.

CDR3 loop: CASSGGPDSGANVLTF. The J gene is TRBJ2-6, the V gene TRBV5-1; TCRdb reports TRBD2, a call that lacks DNA to check it against. The CDR3 has 16 residues. Looked up from germline, CDR1 is SGHRS and CDR2 is YFSETQ.

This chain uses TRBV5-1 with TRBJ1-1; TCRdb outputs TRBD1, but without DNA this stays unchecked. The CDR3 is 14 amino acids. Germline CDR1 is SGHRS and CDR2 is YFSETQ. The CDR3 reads CASTWGGSGTEAFF.

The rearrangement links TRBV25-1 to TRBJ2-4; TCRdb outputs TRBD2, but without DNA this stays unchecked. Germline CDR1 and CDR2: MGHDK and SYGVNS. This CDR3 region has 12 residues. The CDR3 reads CASSRGSSIQYF. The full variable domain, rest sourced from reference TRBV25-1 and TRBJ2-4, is EADIYQTPRYLVIGTGKKITLECSQTMGHDKMYWYQQDPGMELHLIHYSYGVNSTEKGDLSSESTVSRIRTEHFPLTLESARPSHTSQYLCASSRGSSIQYFGAGTRLSVL.

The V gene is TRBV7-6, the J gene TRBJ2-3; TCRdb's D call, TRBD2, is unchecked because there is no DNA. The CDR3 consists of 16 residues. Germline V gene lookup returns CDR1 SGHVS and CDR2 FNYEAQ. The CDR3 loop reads CASSLAPSGGTDTQYF.

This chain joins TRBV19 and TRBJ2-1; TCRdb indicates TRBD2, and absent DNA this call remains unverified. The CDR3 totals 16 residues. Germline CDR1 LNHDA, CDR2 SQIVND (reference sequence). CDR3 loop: CASSLGTRARYNEQFF.

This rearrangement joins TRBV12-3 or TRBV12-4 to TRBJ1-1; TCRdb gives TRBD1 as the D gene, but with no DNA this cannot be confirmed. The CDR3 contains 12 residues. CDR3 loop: CASSPDRGPAFF.

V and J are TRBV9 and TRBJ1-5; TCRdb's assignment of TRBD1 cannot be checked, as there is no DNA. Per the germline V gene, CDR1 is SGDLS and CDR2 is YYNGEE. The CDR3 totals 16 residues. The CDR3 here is CASSVGGGPGRQPQHF.

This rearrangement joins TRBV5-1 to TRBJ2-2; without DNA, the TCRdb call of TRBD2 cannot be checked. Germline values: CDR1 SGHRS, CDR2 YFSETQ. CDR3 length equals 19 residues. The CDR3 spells CASSRRLLTSGESAGELFF.

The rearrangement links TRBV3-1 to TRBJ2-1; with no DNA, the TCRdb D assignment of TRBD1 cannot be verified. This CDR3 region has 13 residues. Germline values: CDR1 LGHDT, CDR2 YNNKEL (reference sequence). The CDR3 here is CASSQRSPAEQFF.

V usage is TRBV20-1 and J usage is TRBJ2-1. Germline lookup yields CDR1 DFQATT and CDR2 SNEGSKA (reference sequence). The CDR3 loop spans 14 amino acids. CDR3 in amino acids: CSASGSSSYNEQFF.

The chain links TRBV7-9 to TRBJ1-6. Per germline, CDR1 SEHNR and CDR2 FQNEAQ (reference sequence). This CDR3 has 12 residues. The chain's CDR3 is CASSFMDSPLHF.

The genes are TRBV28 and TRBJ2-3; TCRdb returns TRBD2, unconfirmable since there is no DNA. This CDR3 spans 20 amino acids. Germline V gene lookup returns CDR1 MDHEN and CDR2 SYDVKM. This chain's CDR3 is CASSPQGFLREVRAPDTQYF.

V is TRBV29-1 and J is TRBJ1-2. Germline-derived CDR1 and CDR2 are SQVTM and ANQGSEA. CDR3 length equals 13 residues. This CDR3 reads CSVAVGTAGGYTF.

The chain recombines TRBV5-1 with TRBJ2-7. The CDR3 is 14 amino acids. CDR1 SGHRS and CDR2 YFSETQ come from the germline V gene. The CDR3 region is CASSLALSGYEQYF. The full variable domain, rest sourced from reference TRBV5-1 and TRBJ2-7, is KAGVTQTPRYLIKTRGQQVTLSCSPISGHRSVSWYQQTPGQGLQFLFEYFSETQRNKGNFPGRFSGRQFSNSRSEMNVSTLELGDSALYLCASSLALSGYEQYFGPGTRLTVT.

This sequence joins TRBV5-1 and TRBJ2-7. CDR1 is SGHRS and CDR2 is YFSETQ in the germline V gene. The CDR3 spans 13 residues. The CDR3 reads CASSLAGPYEQYF.

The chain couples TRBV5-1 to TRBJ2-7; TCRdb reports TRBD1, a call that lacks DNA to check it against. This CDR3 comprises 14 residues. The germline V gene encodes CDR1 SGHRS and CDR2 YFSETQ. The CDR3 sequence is CASSRMVPGDEQYF. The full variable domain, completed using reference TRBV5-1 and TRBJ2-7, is KAGVTQTPRYLIKTRGQQVTLSCSPISGHRSVSWYQQTPGQGLQFLFEYFSETQRNKGNFPGRFSGRQFSNSRSEMNVSTLELGDSALYLCASSRMVPGDEQYFGPGTRLTVT.

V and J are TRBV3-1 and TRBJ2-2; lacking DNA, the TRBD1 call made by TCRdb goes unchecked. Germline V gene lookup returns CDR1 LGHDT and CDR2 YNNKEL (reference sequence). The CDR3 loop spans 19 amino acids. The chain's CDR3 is CASSELKRQPGQGAGELFF. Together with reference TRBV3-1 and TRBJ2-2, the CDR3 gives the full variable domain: DTAVSQTPKYLVTQMGNDKSIKCEQNLGHDTMYWYKQDSKKFLKIMFSYNNKELIINETVPNRFSPKSPDKAHLNLHINSLELGDSAVYFCASSELKRQPGQGAGELFFGEGSRLTVL.

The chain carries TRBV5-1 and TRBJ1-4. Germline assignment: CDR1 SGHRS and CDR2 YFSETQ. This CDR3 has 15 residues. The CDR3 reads CASSWGSATNEKLFF.

CDR3 region: CAIRSGGAKDTQYF. The chain couples TRBV10-3 to TRBJ2-3; absent DNA, TCRdb's TRBD2 call cannot be checked. Germline V CDR1 and CDR2: ENHRY, SYGVKD. This CDR3 contains 14 residues.

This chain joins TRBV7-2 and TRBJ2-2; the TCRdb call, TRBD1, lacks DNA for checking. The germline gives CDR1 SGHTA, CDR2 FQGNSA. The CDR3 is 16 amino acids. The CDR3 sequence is CASSSFPGPNTGELFF. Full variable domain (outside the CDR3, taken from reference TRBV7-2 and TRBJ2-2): GAGVSQSPSNKVTEKGKDVELRCDPISGHTALYWYRQSLGQGLEFLIYFQGNSAPDKSGLPSDRFSAERTGGSVSTLTIQRTQQEDSAVYLCASSSFPGPNTGELFFGEGSRLTVL.

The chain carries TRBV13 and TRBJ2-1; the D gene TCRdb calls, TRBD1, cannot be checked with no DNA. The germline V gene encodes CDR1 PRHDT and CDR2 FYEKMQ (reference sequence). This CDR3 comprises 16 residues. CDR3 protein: CASSSRAKGDLNEQFF.

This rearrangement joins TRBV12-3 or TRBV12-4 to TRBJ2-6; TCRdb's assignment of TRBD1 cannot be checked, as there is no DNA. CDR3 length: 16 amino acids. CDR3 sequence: CASSSGQPNQQRVLTF.

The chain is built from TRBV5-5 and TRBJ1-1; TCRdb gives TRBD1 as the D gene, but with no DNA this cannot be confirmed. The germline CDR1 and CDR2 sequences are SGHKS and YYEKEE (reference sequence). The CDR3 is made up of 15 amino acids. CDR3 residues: CASSLLLGGNTEAFF.

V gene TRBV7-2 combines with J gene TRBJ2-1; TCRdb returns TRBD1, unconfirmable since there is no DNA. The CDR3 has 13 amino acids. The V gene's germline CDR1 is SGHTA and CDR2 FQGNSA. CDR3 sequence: CASQAPEVNEQFF.

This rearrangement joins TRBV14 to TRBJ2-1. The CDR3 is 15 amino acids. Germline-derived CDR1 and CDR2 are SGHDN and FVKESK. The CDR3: CASSQAEASYNEQFF.

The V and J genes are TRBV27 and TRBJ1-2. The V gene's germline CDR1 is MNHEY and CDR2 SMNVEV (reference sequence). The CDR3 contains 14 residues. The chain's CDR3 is CASSVREVGYGYTF.

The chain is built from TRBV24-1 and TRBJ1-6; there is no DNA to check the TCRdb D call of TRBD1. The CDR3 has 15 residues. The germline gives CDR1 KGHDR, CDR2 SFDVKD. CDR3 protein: CATSDSAGAASPLHF.

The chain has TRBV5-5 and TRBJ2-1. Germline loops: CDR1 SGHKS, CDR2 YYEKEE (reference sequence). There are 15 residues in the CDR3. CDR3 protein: CASSLLQSSYNEQFF.